These 27 T cell receptor beta chains were all obtained from the same sample, sequenced in a study of cytotoxic CD8 clonotypes in ibrutinib-treated CLL. Produced via immunoSEQ multiplex PCR; TCRdb's table is partial and in-frame only. The sample comprises 110,000 to 150,000 clones, about 70% of which are singletons, and around 4.9% rests with the top ten. The sequencing here drew on PBMCs, taken after 24 months of ibrutinib treatment. These receptors were collected from a human donor with chronic lymphocytic leukemia.

This clone has a single count. The chain carries TRBV18 and TRBJ1-2, with D possibly being TRBD1 (6 bases). Germline V gene data show CDR1 as KGHSH and CDR2 as LQKENI. This CDR3 comprises 15 residues. The germline V and J ends were trimmed by 1 base and 2 bases, with 11 bases remaining between them. CDR3 DNA: TGTGCCAGCTCACCACAGGGAAGGGGGAACTATGGCTACACCTTC. Its protein is CASSPQGRGNYGYTF.

This chain links TRBV10-3 with TRBJ2-5; 8 bases are a match to TRBD2. Germline assignment: CDR1 ENHRY and CDR2 SYGVKD. Trimming at V came to 4 bases and at J to 5 bases, leaving 12 bases not matched to a gene. The CDR3 is 16 amino acids. The CDR3 region has the DNA TGTGCCATCAGTGCACCAGACGGGGGGGCCTTGGAGACCCAGTACTTC. Translated: CAISAPDGGALETQYF.

The chain has TRBV5-5 and TRBJ2-1; 11 nucleotides line up with TRBD2. Germline V lookup: CDR1 SGHKS, CDR2 YYEKEE (reference sequence). V lost 3 bases and J lost 5; bases outside the gene matches: 4. This CDR3 comprises 15 residues. The CDR3 protein is CASSWGLAANNEQFF. DNA of the CDR3: TGTGCCAGCAGCTGGGGACTAGCGGCAAACAATGAGCAGTTCTTC.

The CDR3 bases are TGTGCCTGTTTCAGCGGGGAGACCCAGTACTTC. Amino acids: CACFSGETQYF. The chain links TRBV30 to TRBJ2-5, with D possibly matching TRBD2 (6 bases). This CDR3 is 11 amino acids long. Trimming removed 6 bases at V and 5 bases at J, with 10 bases between. Germline V gives CDR1 GTSNPN, CDR2 SVGIG (reference sequence).

The chain joins TRBV19 to TRBJ2-2, with TRBD1 matching over 7 bases. The CDR3 loop spans 16 amino acids. The V segment lost 5 bases and the J segment 3 bases; nucleotides outside the gene matches: 9. Germline loops: CDR1 LNHDA, CDR2 SQIVND (reference sequence). CDR3 DNA sequence: TGTGCCAGTAGTCCGACCGGGACAGCACACACCGGGGAGCTGTTTTTT. Translating gives CASSPTGTAHTGELFF.

The gene calls are TRBV11-3 and TRBJ2-1, with 13 bases aligning to TRBD2. Unmatched junction bases numbered 4, after V lost 5 bases and J lost 3 bases. CDR3 length: 16 residues. The germline CDR1 and CDR2 sequences are SGHNT and YENEEA. Here the CDR3 DNA reads TGTGCCAGCAGCACAGGGACTAGCGGGGTCTACAATGAGCAGTTCTTC. Amino acids: CASSTGTSGVYNEQFF.

The genes are TRBV4-3 and TRBJ1-6; D call uncertain. The V gene's germline CDR1 is LGHNA and CDR2 YSLEER. This CDR3 comprises 15 residues. Between the trimmed V and J ends, which lost 3 bases and 7 bases, there was a span of 13 bases. CDR3 in DNA: TGCGCCAGCAGCCAGGAGCCTGAGACAAATTCACCCCTCCACTTT. This encodes CASSQEPETNSPLHF.

The chain is built from TRBV6-1 and TRBJ2-3; perhaps TRBD2 as D (5 bases). Trimming removed 11 bases from V and 0 bases from J, with 12 bases in between. Germline V lookup: CDR1 MNHNS, CDR2 SASEGT. This CDR3 has 13 residues. The DNA for the CDR3 is TGTGCCGGACGGACTTCTAGCACAGATACGCAGTATTTT. This gives the protein CAGRTSSTDTQYF.

This clone has only a few counts. This chain uses TRBV9 with TRBJ1-1; D is ambiguous. Germline V gene lookup returns CDR1 SGDLS and CDR2 YYNGEE. The ends were cut back, 2 bases at V and 0 bases at J, with 11 bases in the middle. The CDR3 contains 15 residues. The CDR3 sequence: CASSVGGRMNTEAFF. CDR3 nucleotide sequence: TGTGCCAGCAGCGTCGGCGGACGGATGAACACTGAAGCTTTCTTT.

The rearrangement joins TRBV7-9 to TRBJ2-3; D is undetermined. This CDR3 comprises 14 residues. The ends were cut back, 4 bases at V and 7 bases at J, with 15 bases in the middle. From germline, CDR1 is SEHNR and CDR2 FQNEAQ (reference sequence). The CDR3 DNA follows: TGTGCCAGCAGCTCCCCGGGTGGGATAAATACGCAGTATTTT. This translates into CASSSPGGINTQYF.

The rearrangement links TRBV19 to TRBJ2-7; TRBD1 agrees at 9 bases. Germline V CDR1 and CDR2: LNHDA, SQIVND (reference sequence). CDR3 length: 14 residues. V lost 9 bases, J lost 5 bases, and 11 bases stayed unmatched. This chain's CDR3 is CASSGRDRDDEQYF. The CDR3 bases are TGTGCCAGCAGTGGACGGGACAGGGACGACGAGCAGTACTTC.

In its sample, this clone was seen once. The chain uses TRBV19 and TRBJ2-1, with 7 nucleotides matching TRBD1. V lost 1 base, J lost 10 bases, and 10 bases stayed unmatched. The CDR3 totals 15 residues. Germline V lookup: CDR1 LNHDA, CDR2 SQIVND (reference sequence). CDR3 nucleotides: TGTGCCAGTAGTATAGCGACAGGGAGCGCAGGGGAGCAGTTCTTC. Encoded protein: CASSIATGSAGEQFF.

V usage is TRBV6-1 and J usage is TRBJ1-1; D is uncertain. The CDR3 has 13 residues. Germline-derived CDR1 and CDR2 are MNHNS and SASEGT. V was cut by 6 bases and J by 6 bases, with 14 bases left in between. CDR3 amino acids: CASRPTNVAEAFF. Here the CDR3 DNA reads TGTGCCAGCAGGCCGACCAACGTGGCTGAAGCTTTCTTT.

This chain links TRBV28 with TRBJ1-1, with a possible D match to TRBD1 (6 bases). V shed 6 bases and J shed 5 bases, with 10 bases lying between them. The CDR3 runs to 12 residues. Germline V lookup: CDR1 MDHEN, CDR2 SYDVKM. The CDR3, as DNA: TGTGCCAGCAGGGGGGCGGGGACTGAAGCTTTCTTT. It encodes CASRGAGTEAFF.

The CDR3 reads CASSISDKNTEAFF. CDR3 nucleotides: TGTGCCAGTAGTATATCGGACAAGAACACTGAAGCTTTCTTT. This chain links TRBV19 with TRBJ1-1; the D gene is possibly TRBD1 (5 bases). The germline V gene encodes CDR1 LNHDA and CDR2 SQIVND (reference sequence). The V and J ends lost 2 bases and 1 base respectively, with 8 bases between them. The CDR3 is 14 residues long.

The chain uses TRBV21-1 and TRBJ2-3; the table calls TRBD1, which could not be checked here. TRBV21-1 is a known pseudogene. This CDR3 is built from 16 residues. Here the CDR3 reads CASSQNGTGGSDTQYF. CDR3 in DNA: TGTGCCAGCAGCCAAAATGGGACAGGGGGATCCGATACGCAGTATTTT.

The genes are TRBV6-4 and TRBJ2-3; a weak D match, TRBD2 (5 bases). The germline V and J ends were trimmed by 0 bases and 0 bases, with 7 bases remaining between them. Per the germline V gene, CDR1 is MRHNA and CDR2 is SNTAGT. This CDR3 is 15 amino acids long. The CDR3 sequence is CASSDSPGSTDTQYF. The CDR3 DNA follows: TGTGCCAGCAGTGACTCCCCGGGGAGCACAGATACGCAGTATTTT.

The rearrangement uses TRBV29-1 and TRBJ1-2; no clear D gene. V was shortened by 1 base and J by 2 bases, with 5 bases between the two germline ends. CDR1 and CDR2 from the germline V gene are SQVTM and ANQGSEA. The CDR3 length is 12 residues. CDR3 amino acids: CSVEGVNYGYTF. The CDR3 DNA is TGCAGCGTTGAAGGGGTGAACTATGGCTACACCTTC.

The chain employs TRBV7-9 and TRBJ2-1; 9 bases are a match to TRBD2. The CDR3 loop spans 14 amino acids. Germline CDR1 reads SEHNR; CDR2 reads FQNEAQ (reference sequence). Germline trimming cut 6 bases from V and 5 bases from J; bases unmatched to any gene: 5. For the CDR3, the DNA is TGTGCCAGCAGGATCATAGCGGGGGACAATGAGCAGTTCTTC. Its translation is CASRIIAGDNEQFF.

The chain recombines TRBV10-3 with TRBJ2-3, with TRBD2 as a possible D gene (6 bases). This CDR3 is 14 amino acids long. CDR1 and CDR2 from the germline V gene are ENHRY and SYGVKD. Trimming cost V 8 bases and J 1 base, with 13 bases left between them. CDR3 loop: CAIGDSSGTDTQYF. CDR3 nucleotides: TGTGCCATCGGGGACTCCTCTGGCACAGATACGCAGTATTTT.

This clone showed up just a few times. The rearrangement links TRBV28 to TRBJ1-2; the D is unclear. Germline V lookup: CDR1 MDHEN, CDR2 SYDVKM. The CDR3 contains 12 residues. Trimming left V 7 bases short and J 8 bases short, with 14 bases between. CDR3 nucleotides: TGTGCCAGCACCGGCCTCCTAAGAGGCTACACCTTC. The encoded protein is CASTGLLRGYTF.

The J gene is TRBJ2-7, the V gene TRBV5-3; the D gene is possibly TRBD1 (7 bases). TRBV5-3 is treated as an ORF (open reading frame) with a function not yet certain. This CDR3 spans 15 amino acids. The V gene lost 0 bases and the J gene lost 2 bases, with 12 bases spanning the gap. As DNA, the CDR3 is TGTGCCAGAAGCTTGGTGGGCAGGGGGGCCTACGAGCAGTACTTC. Translation gives CARSLVGRGAYEQYF.

The V gene is TRBV5-1, the J gene TRBJ2-7; 8 nucleotides line up with TRBD2. The CDR3 is 16 residues long. Germline CDR1 reads SGHRS; CDR2 reads YFSETQ. Trimming took 0 bases from V and 3 from J; bases not matched to a gene: 8. CDR3 sequence (DNA): TGCGCCAGCAGCTTGGCCTTAGCGGGGAGTATCTACGAGCAGTACTTC. As protein: CASSLALAGSIYEQYF.

CDR3 region: CASSPLSGGAEGYTF. The CDR3 region has the DNA TGTGCCAGCAGTCCGCTATCGGGGGGCGCAGAAGGCTACACCTTC. V usage is TRBV6-5 and J usage is TRBJ1-2; D perhaps matches TRBD1 (6 bases). The CDR3 is 15 amino acids. Germline CDR1 and CDR2: MNHEY and SVGAGI. V shed 5 bases and J shed 8 bases, with 21 bases lying between them.

This chain uses TRBV6-5 with TRBJ1-1; D may be TRBD1 (6 bases). V was shortened by 6 bases and J by 2 bases, with 16 bases between the two germline ends. The CDR3 sequence is 15 residues long. Germline loops: CDR1 MNHEY, CDR2 SVGAGI. In DNA form, the CDR3 reads TGTGCCAGCAGGCCCGGGGGGGGCGGAAACACTGAAGCTTTCTTT. It translates to CASRPGGGGNTEAFF.

CDR3 nucleotides: TGTGCCAGCAGCCCAAGACAGGGGGCGGCTGGCTACACCTTC. The encoded protein is CASSPRQGAAGYTF. This chain uses TRBV6-6 with TRBJ1-2; 10 nucleotides agree with TRBD1. Germline CDR1 and CDR2: MNHNY and SVGAGI (reference sequence). There are 14 residues in the CDR3. V was clipped by 6 bases and J by 7 bases; unmatched bases: 8.

This sequence joins TRBV6-6 and TRBJ1-4; no definite D call. The germline gives CDR1 MNHNY, CDR2 SVGAGI (reference sequence). This CDR3 comprises 12 residues. Between the trimmed V and J ends, which lost 5 bases and 4 bases, there was a span of 5 bases. CDR3 bases: TGTGCCAGCAGTCGAAGTAATGAAAAACTGTTTTTT. Protein: CASSRSNEKLFF.